The source of this T cell receptor beta chain is a study of cytomegalovirus exposure and HLA in healthy donors. Findings and caveats of the study: A later analysis linked a missense variant in DCLRE1C to the trimming of TCR beta V and J genes. CMV serostatus stood as the only immune exposure information on hand.

The PCR employed 60 Vbeta primers together with 13 Jbeta primers. In the study's own analysis: About 10 million of some 80 million unique TCR beta chains were shared, per a later count. Produced via immunoSEQ multiplex PCR; TCRdb's table is partial and in-frame only. The D gene and trimming were derived from the DNA, and the V and J assignments and clone size from that table. Of roughly 170,000 clones in the sample, around 80% are singletons; the top ten hold 4.5%. Per germline, CDR1 MNHNY and CDR2 SVGAGI (reference sequence). The CDR3 consists of 14 residues. V was pared by 0 bases and J by 4 bases, with 9 bases between. Comment on this clone: Its cognate antigen is unknown.

All donors participated as healthy donors of bone marrow. The sequence was obtained from a woman in her fifties or sixties in good health and CMV-seropositive. The sample consisted of PBMCs. The chain uses TRBV6-6 and TRBJ1-2, with D hard to call. Written as DNA, the CDR3 is TGTGCCAGCAGTTACTCGGAGGTGAGCTATGGCTACACCTTC. This translates into CASSYSEVSYGYTF.